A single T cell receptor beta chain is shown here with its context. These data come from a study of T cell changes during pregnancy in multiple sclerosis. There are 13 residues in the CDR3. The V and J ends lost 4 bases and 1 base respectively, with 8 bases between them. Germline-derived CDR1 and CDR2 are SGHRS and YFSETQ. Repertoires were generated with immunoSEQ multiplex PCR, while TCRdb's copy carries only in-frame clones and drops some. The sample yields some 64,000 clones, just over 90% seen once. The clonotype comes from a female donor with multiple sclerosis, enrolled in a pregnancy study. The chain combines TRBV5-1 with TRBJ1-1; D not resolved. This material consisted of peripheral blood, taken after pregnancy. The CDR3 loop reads CASSARGNTEAFF. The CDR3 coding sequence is TGCGCCAGCAGCGCCCGGGGGAACACTGAAGCTTTCTTT.